The 18 T cell receptor beta chains reported below all come from one sample, sequenced in a study of T cell changes during pregnancy in multiple sclerosis. Produced via immunoSEQ multiplex PCR; TCRdb's table is partial and in-frame only. The sample records roughly 47,000 clones, 94% being singletons. The input for sequencing was CD8+ T cells from peripheral blood mononuclear cells, taken before pregnancy. These receptors came from a female donor with multiple sclerosis, enrolled in a pregnancy study.

The chain has TRBV6-5 and TRBJ1-4, with TRBD1 identical over 7 bases. V lost 5 bases to trimming and J lost 7 bases; unmatched junction nucleotides: 10. The germline CDR1 and CDR2 sequences are MNHEY and SVGAGI. The CDR3 extends over 15 amino acids. The chain's CDR3 is CASSTRDRGFEKLFF. CDR3 DNA sequence: TGTGCCAGCAGTACCCGGGACAGAGGCTTTGAAAAACTGTTTTTT.

In its sample, this clone was seen once. The chain couples TRBV5-1 to TRBJ2-6, with a weak D call TRBD1 (5 bases). The V end was cut by 4 bases, the J end by 1 base, with 9 bases between. The CDR3 is 15 amino acids. Germline-derived CDR1 and CDR2 are SGHRS and YFSETQ. The CDR3 reads CASSEPGSGANVLTF. CDR3 DNA: TGCGCCAGCAGCGAGCCAGGGTCTGGGGCCAACGTCCTGACTTTC. The full variable domain, with the rest looked up from reference TRBV5-1 and TRBJ2-6, is KAGVTQTPRYLIKTRGQQVTLSCSPISGHRSVSWYQQTPGQGLQFLFEYFSETQRNKGNFPGRFSGRQFSNSRSEMNVSTLELGDSALYLCASSEPGSGANVLTFGAGSRLTVL.

The rearrangement links TRBV7-9 to TRBJ2-2; D gene uncertain. V lost 6 bases, J lost 7 bases, and 9 bases lay in between. There are 12 residues in the CDR3. Germline-derived CDR1 and CDR2 are SEHNR and FQNEAQ (reference sequence). The CDR3 coding sequence is TGTGCCAGCAGTACGGTTGGCGGGGAGCTGTTTTTT. The encoded protein is CASSTVGGELFF. Variable domain in full (rest from reference TRBV7-9 and TRBJ2-2): DTGVSQNPRHKITKRGQNVTFRCDPISEHNRLYWYRQTLGQGPEFLTYFQNEAQLEKSRLLSDRFSAERPKGSFSTLEIQRTEQGDSAMYLCASSTVGGELFFGEGSRLTVL.

The chain has TRBV28 and TRBJ2-1; 7 bases match TRBD1. J lost 5 bases, V lost 2 bases, and 6 bases had no gene match. Germline CDR1 MDHEN, CDR2 SYDVKM. The CDR3 totals 15 residues. The CDR3 DNA follows: TGTGCCAGCAGTTTAGGGACAGAGACAAACAATGAGCAGTTCTTC. Residues: CASSLGTETNNEQFF.

This chain joins TRBV7-9 and TRBJ2-7; 14 bases map to TRBD2. The germline V gene encodes CDR1 SEHNR and CDR2 FQNEAQ (reference sequence). The J segment lost 6 bases and the V segment lost 5 bases, leaving 12 bases of the junction unmatched. The CDR3 is 17 amino acids. The DNA of the CDR3 is TGTGCCAGCAGCCGGACTAGCGGGAGGCAAGTAGTCCTCGAGCAGTACTTC. It translates to CASSRTSGRQVVLEQYF.

V is TRBV27 and J is TRBJ2-1, with 9 bases lining up with TRBD2. CDR1 is MNHEY, CDR2 SMNVEV, per germline (reference sequence). This CDR3 comprises 16 residues. V lost 0 bases and J lost 7; bases outside the gene matches: 7. The CDR3 nucleotides read TGTGCCAGCAGTTTATCAGCGGCGGGAGGGAGGAATGAGCAGTTCTTC. Residues: CASSLSAAGGRNEQFF.

The chain is built from TRBV30 and TRBJ1-2; D may be TRBD1 (5 bases). V was pared by 2 bases and J by 3 bases, with 13 bases between. The V gene's germline CDR1 is GTSNPN and CDR2 SVGIG (reference sequence). This CDR3 contains 14 residues. The CDR3 is CAWSMGGLYYGYTF. CDR3 nucleotide sequence: TGTGCCTGGAGTATGGGGGGATTATACTATGGCTACACCTTC.

V usage is TRBV9 and J usage is TRBJ1-2; D is perhaps TRBD1 (6 bases). V was clipped by 3 bases and J by 8 bases, with 20 bases between them. CDR1 is SGDLS, CDR2 YYNGEE, per germline. The CDR3 totals 15 residues. This CDR3 is CASSGRQVASKGYTF. Written as DNA, the CDR3 is TGTGCCAGCAGCGGGCGACAGGTAGCCTCTAAAGGCTACACCTTC. Variable domain in full (rest from reference TRBV9 and TRBJ1-2): DSGVTQTPKHLITATGQRVTLRCSPRSGDLSVYWYQQSLDQGLQFLIQYYNGEERAKGNILERFSAQQFPDLHSELNLSSLELGDSALYFCASSGRQVASKGYTFGSGTRLTVV.

V and J are TRBV10-3 and TRBJ2-7, with D perhaps matching TRBD2 (6 bases). This CDR3 comprises 14 residues. Trimming cost V 0 bases and J 2 bases, with 8 bases left between them. Looked up from germline, CDR1 is ENHRY and CDR2 is SYGVKD. The DNA for the CDR3 is TGTGCCATCAGTGAGTCTGGGGGGACCTACGAGCAGTACTTC. As protein: CAISESGGTYEQYF.

V gene TRBV6-5 combines with J gene TRBJ2-7, with D possibly matching TRBD2 (5 bases). There are 13 residues in the CDR3. The V end lost 0 bases, the J end lost 3 bases, and 6 bases lay between the germline ends. The V gene's germline CDR1 is MNHEY and CDR2 SVGAGI. This chain's CDR3 is CASSYSAGYEQYF. For the CDR3, the DNA is TGTGCCAGCAGTTACTCGGCGGGCTACGAGCAGTACTTC.

V and J are TRBV6-5 and TRBJ2-2; 8 nucleotides agree with TRBD1. This CDR3 has 14 residues. The V and J ends lost 5 bases and 5 bases, in that order; junction bases with no gene match: 4. CDR1 is MNHEY and CDR2 is SVGAGI in the germline V gene. DNA of the CDR3: TGTGCCAGCAGTCAGGGGGCCGAAACCGGGGAGCTGTTTTTT. Protein sequence: CASSQGAETGELFF.

The chain recombines TRBV15 with TRBJ1-1, with D possibly matching TRBD1 (6 bases). The CDR3 extends over 14 amino acids. V dropped 2 bases and J dropped 3 bases, with 10 bases sitting between them. The germline gives CDR1 LNHNV, CDR2 YYDKDF (reference sequence). The CDR3 reads CATSRPGVDTEAFF. The CDR3 DNA is TGTGCCACCAGCAGACCAGGGGTCGACACTGAAGCTTTCTTT. Using reference TRBV15 and TRBJ1-1 for the parts outside the CDR3, the full variable domain is DAMVIQNPRYQVTQFGKPVTLSCSQTLNHNVMYWYQQKSSQAPKLLFHYYDKDFNNEADTPDNFQSRRPNTSFCFLDIRSPGLGDTAMYLCATSRPGVDTEAFFGQGTRLTVV.

The rearrangement links TRBV6-1 to TRBJ1-1, with D tentatively TRBD1 (6 bases). This CDR3 has 14 amino acids. The germline gives CDR1 MNHNS, CDR2 SASEGT. Trimming shortened V by 2 bases and J by 7 bases, and 14 bases separated the two germline ends. The CDR3 reads CASSEKPGVDEAFF. CDR3 nucleotide sequence: TGTGCCAGCAGTGAAAAACCAGGGGTTGATGAAGCTTTCTTT.

The gene calls are TRBV7-2 and TRBJ2-7; D is perhaps TRBD1 (6 bases). There are 19 residues in the CDR3. Germline V gives CDR1 SGHTA, CDR2 FQGNSA. Trimming took 1 base from V and 1 from J, leaving 23 bases between them. This CDR3 is CASSLGGRGEGHRSYEQYF. CDR3 nucleotides: TGTGCCAGCAGCTTAGGGGGCAGGGGTGAGGGACATCGATCCTACGAGCAGTACTTC.

The J gene is TRBJ1-2, the V gene TRBV9, with D maybe TRBD1 (5 bases). The V gene's germline CDR1 is SGDLS and CDR2 YYNGEE. The CDR3 loop spans 14 amino acids. Trimming took off 0 bases at V and 5 bases at J, with 11 bases between the two ends. CDR3 region: CASSVGGEYYGYTF. The CDR3 coding sequence is TGTGCCAGCAGCGTAGGGGGGGAATATTATGGCTACACCTTC.

The chain joins TRBV27 to TRBJ2-1, with 7 bases identical to TRBD1. There are 17 residues in the CDR3. Germline CDR1 is MNHEY and CDR2 is SMNVEV (reference sequence). Trimming at V came to 5 bases and at J to 1 base, leaving 11 bases not matched to a gene. The CDR3 nucleotides are TGTGCCAGCAGTCAGCAGCGACAGGGTGTTTCCTACAATGAGCAGTTCTTC. Translating gives CASSQQRQGVSYNEQFF.

The chain has TRBV5-6 and TRBJ2-7, with D perhaps TRBD1 (5 bases). CDR3 length: 18 amino acids. Per germline, CDR1 SGHDT and CDR2 YYEEEE. With 0 bases removed from V and 0 bases from J, the gap between germline ends came to 19 bases. This CDR3 reads CASSLGLMPDTSSYEQYF. The CDR3 DNA reads as TGTGCCAGCAGCTTGGGGTTAATGCCGGACACCAGCTCCTACGAGCAGTACTTC.

This chain joins TRBV19 and TRBJ1-1; D gene uncertain. Trimming cost V 4 bases and J 4 bases, with 10 bases left between them. Per the germline V gene, CDR1 is LNHDA and CDR2 is SQIVND (reference sequence). This CDR3 region has 13 residues. The DNA for the CDR3 is TGTGCCAGTAGTACGGCGGGTCTCACTGAAGCTTTCTTT. This codes for CASSTAGLTEAFF.